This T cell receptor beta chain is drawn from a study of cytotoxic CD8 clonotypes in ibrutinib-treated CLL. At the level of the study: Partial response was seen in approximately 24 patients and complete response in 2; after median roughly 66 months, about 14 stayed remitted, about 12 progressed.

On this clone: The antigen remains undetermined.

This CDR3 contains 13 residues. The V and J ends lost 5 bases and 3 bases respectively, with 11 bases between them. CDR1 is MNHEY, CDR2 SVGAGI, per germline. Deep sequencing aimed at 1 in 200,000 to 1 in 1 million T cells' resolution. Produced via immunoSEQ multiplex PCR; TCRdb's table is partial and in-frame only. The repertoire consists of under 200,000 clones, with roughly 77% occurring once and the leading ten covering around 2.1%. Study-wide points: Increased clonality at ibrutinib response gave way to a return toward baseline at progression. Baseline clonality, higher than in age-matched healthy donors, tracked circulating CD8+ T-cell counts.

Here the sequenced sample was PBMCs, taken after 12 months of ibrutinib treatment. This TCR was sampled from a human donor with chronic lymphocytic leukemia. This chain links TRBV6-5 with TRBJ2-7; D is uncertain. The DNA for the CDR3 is TGTGCCAGCAGTCAGATAAAGGGCTACGAGCAGTACTTC. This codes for CASSQIKGYEQYF.